This T cell receptor beta chain was observed in a study of T cells after yellow fever vaccination. This clonotype has a count of ten or more. Its target is not known. TCRdb reanalysed the 5' RACE reads using MiXCR and keeps one entry per CDR3 protein. The sample records a few hundred thousand distinct CDR3 sequences, around 3.6% being singletons. V was trimmed by 7 bases and J by 5 bases, leaving 14 bases between them. The CDR3 runs 13 residues. Findings and limits, study-wide: There was a small share of clonotypes that showed up in both the CD4 and CD8 compartments.

The specimen was PBMCs, collected on the day of the yellow fever booster vaccination. The receptor was isolated from a man aged 18 to 30 who received the YFV17D yellow fever vaccine. This chain joins TRBV12-3 or TRBV12-4 and TRBJ1-1, with D possibly being TRBD1 (5 bases). This CDR3 is CASMLGVGTEAFF. CDR3 nucleotides: TGTGCCAGCATGCTGGGGGTCGGGACTGAAGCTTTCTTT.